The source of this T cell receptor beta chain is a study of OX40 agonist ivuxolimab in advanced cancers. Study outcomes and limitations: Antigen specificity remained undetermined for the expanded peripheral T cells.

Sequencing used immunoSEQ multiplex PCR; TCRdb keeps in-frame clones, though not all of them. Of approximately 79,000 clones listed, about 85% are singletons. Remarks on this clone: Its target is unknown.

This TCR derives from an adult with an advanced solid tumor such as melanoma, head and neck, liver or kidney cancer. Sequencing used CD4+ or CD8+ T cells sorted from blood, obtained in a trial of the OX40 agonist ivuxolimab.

CDR3 DNA sequence: TGTGCCAGCAGCCCGCGGGGACAGGGGAGCTATGGCTACACCTTC. Protein: CASSPRGQGSYGYTF. The chain recombines TRBV7-2 with TRBJ1-2; 10 positions match TRBD1. Trimming at V came to 5 bases and at J to 4 bases, leaving 7 bases not matched to a gene. The CDR3 spans 15 residues. Germline V gene data show CDR1 as SGHTA and CDR2 as FQGNSA.